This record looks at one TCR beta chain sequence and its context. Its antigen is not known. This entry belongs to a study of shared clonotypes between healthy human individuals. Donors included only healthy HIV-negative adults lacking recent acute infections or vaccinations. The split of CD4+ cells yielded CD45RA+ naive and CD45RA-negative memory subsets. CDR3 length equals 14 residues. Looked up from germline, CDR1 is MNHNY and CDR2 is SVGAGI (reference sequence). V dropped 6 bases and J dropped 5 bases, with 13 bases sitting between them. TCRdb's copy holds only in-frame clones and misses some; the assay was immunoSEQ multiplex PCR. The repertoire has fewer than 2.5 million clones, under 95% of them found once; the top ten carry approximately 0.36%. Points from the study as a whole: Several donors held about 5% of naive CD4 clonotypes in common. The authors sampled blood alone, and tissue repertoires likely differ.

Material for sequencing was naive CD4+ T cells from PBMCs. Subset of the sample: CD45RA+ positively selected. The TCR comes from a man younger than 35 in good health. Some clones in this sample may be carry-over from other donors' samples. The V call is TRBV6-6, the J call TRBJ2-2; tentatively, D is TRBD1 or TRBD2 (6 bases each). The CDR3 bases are TGTGCCAGCAGCTTACGGGGGCTTACCGGGGAGCTGTTTTTT. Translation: CASSLRGLTGELFF.